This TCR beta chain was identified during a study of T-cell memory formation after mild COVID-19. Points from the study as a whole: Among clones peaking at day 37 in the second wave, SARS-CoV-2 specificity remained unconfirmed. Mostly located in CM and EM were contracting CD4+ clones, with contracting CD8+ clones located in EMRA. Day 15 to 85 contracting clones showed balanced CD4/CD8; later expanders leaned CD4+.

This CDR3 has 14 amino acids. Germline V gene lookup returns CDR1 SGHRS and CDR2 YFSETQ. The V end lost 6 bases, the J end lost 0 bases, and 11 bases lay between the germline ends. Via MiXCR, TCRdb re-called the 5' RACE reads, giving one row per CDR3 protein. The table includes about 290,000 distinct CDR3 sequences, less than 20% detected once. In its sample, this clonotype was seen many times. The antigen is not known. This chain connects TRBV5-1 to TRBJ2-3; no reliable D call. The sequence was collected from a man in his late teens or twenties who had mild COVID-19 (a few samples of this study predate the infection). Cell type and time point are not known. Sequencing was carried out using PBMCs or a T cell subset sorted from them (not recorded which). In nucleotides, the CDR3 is TGCGCCAGCATGCGCACCGCTAGCACAGATACGCAGTATTTT. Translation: CASMRTASTDTQYF. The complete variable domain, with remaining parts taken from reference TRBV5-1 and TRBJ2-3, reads KAGVTQTPRYLIKTRGQQVTLSCSPISGHRSVSWYQQTPGQGLQFLFEYFSETQRNKGNFPGRFSGRQFSNSRSEMNVSTLELGDSALYLCASMRTASTDTQYFGPGTRLTVL.